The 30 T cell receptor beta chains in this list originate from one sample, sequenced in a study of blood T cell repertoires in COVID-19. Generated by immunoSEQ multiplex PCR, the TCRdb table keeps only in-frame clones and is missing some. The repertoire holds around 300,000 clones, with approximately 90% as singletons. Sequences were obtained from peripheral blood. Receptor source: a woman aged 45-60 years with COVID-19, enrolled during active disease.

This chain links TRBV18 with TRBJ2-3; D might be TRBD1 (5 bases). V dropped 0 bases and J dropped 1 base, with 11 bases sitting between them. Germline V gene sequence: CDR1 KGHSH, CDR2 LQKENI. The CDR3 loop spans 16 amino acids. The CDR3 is CASSPPGVRGTDTQYF. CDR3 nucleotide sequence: TGTGCCAGCTCACCACCAGGGGTACGTGGCACAGATACGCAGTATTTT.

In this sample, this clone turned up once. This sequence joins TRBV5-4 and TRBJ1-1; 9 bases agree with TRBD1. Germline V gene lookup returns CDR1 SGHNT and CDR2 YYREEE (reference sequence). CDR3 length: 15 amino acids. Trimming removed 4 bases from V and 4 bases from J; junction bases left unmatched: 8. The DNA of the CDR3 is TGTGCCAGCAGCACAACAGGGGGCTTCGGCACTGAAGCTTTCTTT. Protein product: CASSTTGGFGTEAFF.

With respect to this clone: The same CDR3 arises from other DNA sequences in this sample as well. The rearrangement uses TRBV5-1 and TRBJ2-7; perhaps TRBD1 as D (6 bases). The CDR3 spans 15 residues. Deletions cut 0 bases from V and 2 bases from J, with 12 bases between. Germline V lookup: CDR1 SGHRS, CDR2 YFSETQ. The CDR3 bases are TGCGCCAGCAGCTTGGTTCCAGGGGACACCTACGAGCAGTACTTC. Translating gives CASSLVPGDTYEQYF. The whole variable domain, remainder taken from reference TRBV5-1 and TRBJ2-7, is KAGVTQTPRYLIKTRGQQVTLSCSPISGHRSVSWYQQTPGQGLQFLFEYFSETQRNKGNFPGRFSGRQFSNSRSEMNVSTLELGDSALYLCASSLVPGDTYEQYFGPGTRLTVT.

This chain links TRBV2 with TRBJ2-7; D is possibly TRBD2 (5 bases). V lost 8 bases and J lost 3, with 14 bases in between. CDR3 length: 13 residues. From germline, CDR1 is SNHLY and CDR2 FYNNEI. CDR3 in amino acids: CASWRLRDYEQYF. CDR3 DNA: TGTGCCAGCTGGAGGTTACGGGACTACGAGCAGTACTTC. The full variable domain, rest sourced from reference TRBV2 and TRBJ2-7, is EPEVTQTPSHQVTQMGQEVILRCVPISNHLYFYWYRQILGQKVEFLVSFYNNEISEKSEIFDDQFSVERPDGSNFTLKIRSTKLEDSAMYFCASWRLRDYEQYFGPGTRLTVT.

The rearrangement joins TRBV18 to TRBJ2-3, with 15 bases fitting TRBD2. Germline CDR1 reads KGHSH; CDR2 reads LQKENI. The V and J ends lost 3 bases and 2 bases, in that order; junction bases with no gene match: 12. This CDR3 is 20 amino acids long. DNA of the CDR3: TGTGCCAGCTCACCTCCCGGACTAGCGGGAGGGACCTATAACACAGATACGCAGTATTTT. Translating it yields CASSPPGLAGGTYNTDTQYF.

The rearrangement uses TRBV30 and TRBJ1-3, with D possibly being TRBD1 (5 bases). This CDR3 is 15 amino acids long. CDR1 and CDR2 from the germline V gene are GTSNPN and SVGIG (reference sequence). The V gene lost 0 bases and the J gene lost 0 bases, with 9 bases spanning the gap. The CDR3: CAWSVQDSSGNTIYF. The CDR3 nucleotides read TGTGCCTGGAGTGTACAGGATTCCTCTGGAAACACCATATATTTT.

The DNA for the CDR3 is TGTGCCAGCACTATCACTAGCGGGATTCACACCGGGGAGCTGTTTTTT. Its translation: CASTITSGIHTGELFF. The chain is built from TRBV27 and TRBJ2-2, with 10 bases identical to TRBD2. The J segment lost 3 bases and the V segment lost 7 bases, leaving 8 bases of the junction unmatched. CDR1 is MNHEY and CDR2 is SMNVEV in the germline V gene (reference sequence). This CDR3 spans 16 amino acids.

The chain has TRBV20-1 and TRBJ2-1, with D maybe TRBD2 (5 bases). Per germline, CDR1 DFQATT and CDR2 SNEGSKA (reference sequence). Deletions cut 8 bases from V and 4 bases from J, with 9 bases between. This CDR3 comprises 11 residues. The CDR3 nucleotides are TGCAGTACCAGCGGTTACAATGAGCAGTTCTTC. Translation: CSTSGYNEQFF.

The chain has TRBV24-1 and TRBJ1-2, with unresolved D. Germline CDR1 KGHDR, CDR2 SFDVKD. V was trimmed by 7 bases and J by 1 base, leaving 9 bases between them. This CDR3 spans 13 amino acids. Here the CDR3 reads CATSRGFNYGYTF. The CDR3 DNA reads TGTGCCACCAGCAGAGGTTTTAACTATGGCTACACCTTC.

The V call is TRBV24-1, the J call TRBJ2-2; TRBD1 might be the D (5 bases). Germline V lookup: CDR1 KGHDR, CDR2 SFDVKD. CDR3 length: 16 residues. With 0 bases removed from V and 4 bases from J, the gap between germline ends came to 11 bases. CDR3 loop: CATSDLPTDTTGELFF. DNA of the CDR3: TGTGCCACCAGTGATTTGCCGACAGATACCACCGGGGAGCTGTTTTTT.

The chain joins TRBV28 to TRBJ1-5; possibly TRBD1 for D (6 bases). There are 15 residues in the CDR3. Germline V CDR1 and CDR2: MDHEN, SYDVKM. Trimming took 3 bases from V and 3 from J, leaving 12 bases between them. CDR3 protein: CASSLDRVLNQPQHF. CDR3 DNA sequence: TGTGCCAGCAGTTTGGACAGAGTCCTCAATCAGCCCCAGCATTTT.

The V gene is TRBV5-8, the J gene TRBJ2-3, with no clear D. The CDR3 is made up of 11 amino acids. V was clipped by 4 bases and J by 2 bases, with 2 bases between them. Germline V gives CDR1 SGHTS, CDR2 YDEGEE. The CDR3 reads CASSHTDTQYF. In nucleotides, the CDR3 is TGTGCCAGCAGCCACACAGATACGCAGTATTTT.

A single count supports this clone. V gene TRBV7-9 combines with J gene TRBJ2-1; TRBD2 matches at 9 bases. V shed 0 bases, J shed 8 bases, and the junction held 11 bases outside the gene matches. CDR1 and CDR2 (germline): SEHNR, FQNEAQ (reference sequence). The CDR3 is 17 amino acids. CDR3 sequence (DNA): TGTGCCAGCAGCTTAGCCGAGCGGGAGGCCTCGTACCATGAGCAGTTCTTC. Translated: CASSLAEREASYHEQFF.

The CDR3 coding sequence is TGTGCCAGCAGCCAAGGTCTCGGGGGGAGGGAGCAGTACTTC. Protein: CASSQGLGGREQYF. This sequence joins TRBV3-1 (or the pseudogene TRBV3-2) and TRBJ2-7; 7 bases fit TRBD2. This CDR3 is 14 amino acids long. The V segment lost 1 base and the J segment 7 bases; nucleotides outside the gene matches: 7. Per the germline V gene, CDR1 is LGHDT and CDR2 is YNNKEL (reference sequence).

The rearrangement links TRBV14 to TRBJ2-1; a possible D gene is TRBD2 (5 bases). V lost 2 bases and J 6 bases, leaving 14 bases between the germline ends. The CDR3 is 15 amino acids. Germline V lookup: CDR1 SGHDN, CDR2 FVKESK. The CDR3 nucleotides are TGTGCCAGCAGCCAAATTCGTGGGAGACTCAATGAGCAGTTCTTC. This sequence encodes CASSQIRGRLNEQFF.

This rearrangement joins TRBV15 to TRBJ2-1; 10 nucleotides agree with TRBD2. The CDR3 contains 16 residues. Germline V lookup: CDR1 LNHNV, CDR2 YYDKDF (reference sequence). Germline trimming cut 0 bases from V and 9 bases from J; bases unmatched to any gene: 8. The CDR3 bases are TGTGCCACCAGCAGAGATATCGGGGGGACTAGCGCTGAGCAGTTCTTC. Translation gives CATSRDIGGTSAEQFF.

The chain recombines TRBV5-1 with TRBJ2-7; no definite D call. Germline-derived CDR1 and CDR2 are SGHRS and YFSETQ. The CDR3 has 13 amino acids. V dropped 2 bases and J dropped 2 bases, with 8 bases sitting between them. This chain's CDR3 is CASSFVRTYEQYF. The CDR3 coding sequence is TGCGCCAGCAGCTTCGTTCGTACCTACGAGCAGTACTTC.

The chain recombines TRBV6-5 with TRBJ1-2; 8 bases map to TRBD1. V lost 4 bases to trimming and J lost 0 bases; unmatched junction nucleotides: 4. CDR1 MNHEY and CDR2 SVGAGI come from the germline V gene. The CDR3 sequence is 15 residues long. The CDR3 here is CASSFDRGSNYGYTF. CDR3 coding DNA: TGTGCCAGCAGTTTTGACAGGGGATCTAACTATGGCTACACCTTC.

The CDR3 spells CASSFHGQGSLGYGYTF. The CDR3 bases are TGTGCCAGTAGTTTCCACGGACAGGGATCATTGGGGTATGGCTACACCTTC. The chain employs TRBV19 and TRBJ1-2, with 8 bases matching TRBD1. This CDR3 is 17 amino acids long. Per germline, CDR1 LNHDA and CDR2 SQIVND (reference sequence). Trimming took 5 bases from V and 5 from J; bases not matched to a gene: 16.

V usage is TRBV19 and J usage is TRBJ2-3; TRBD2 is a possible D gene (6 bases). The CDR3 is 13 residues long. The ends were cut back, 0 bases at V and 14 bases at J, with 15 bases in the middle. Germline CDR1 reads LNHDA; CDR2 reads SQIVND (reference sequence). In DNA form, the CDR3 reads TGTGCCAGTAGTATAGATCTTAGCGGAGCGGGGTATTTT. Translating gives CASSIDLSGAGYF.

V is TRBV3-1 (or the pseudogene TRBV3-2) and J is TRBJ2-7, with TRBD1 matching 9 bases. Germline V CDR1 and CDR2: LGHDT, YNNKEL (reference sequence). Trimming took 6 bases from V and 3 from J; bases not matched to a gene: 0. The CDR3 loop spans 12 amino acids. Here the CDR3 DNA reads TGTGCCAGCAGGGGACAGGGCTACGAGCAGTACTTC. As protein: CASRGQGYEQYF.

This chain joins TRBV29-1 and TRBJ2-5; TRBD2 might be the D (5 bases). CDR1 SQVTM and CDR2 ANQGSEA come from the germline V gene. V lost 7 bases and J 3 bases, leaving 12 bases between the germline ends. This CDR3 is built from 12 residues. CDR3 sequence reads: CSGGGFKETQYF. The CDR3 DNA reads TGCAGCGGAGGCGGGTTTAAAGAGACCCAGTACTTC. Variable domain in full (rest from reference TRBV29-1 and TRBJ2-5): SAVISQKPSRDICQRGTSLTIQCQVDSQVTMMFWYRQQPGQSLTLIATANQGSEATYESGFVIDKFPISRPNLTFSTLTVSNMSPEDSSIYLCSGGGFKETQYFGPGTRLLVL.

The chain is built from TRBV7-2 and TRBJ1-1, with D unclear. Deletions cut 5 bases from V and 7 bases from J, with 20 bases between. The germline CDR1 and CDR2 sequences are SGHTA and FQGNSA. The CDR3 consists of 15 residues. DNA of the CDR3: TGTGCCAGCAGCCCGCGGCAGCCGTCCGGCTATGAAGCTTTCTTT. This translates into CASSPRQPSGYEAFF.

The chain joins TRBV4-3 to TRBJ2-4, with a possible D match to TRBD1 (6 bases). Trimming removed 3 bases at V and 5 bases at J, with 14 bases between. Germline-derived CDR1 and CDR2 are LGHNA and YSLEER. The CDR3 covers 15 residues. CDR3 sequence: CASSQDSRGENIQYF. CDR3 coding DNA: TGCGCCAGCAGCCAGGACAGCCGGGGAGAAAACATTCAGTACTTC.

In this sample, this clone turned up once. CDR3 loop: CASSRGQPNTEAFF. The CDR3 DNA reads as TGTGCCAGCAGCCGCGGACAACCGAACACTGAAGCTTTCTTT. The rearrangement joins TRBV4-2 to TRBJ1-1; possible D gene TRBD1, 5 bases. CDR3 length equals 14 residues. The germline V gene encodes CDR1 LGHNA and CDR2 YNFKEQ. Trimming removed 4 bases from V and 1 base from J, with 10 bases in between.

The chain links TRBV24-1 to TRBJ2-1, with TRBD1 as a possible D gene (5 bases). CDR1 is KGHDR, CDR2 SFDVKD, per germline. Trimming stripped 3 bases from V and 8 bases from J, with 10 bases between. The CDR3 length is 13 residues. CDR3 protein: CATSDGAVDEQFF. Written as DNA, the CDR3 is TGTGCCACCAGTGATGGGGCGGTGGATGAGCAGTTCTTC.

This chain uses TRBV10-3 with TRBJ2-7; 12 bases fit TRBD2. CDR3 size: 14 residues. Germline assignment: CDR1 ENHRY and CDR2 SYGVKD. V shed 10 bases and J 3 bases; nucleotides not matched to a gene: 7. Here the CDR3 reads CATATSGRNYEQYF. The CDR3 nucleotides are TGTGCCACCGCAACTAGCGGGAGGAACTACGAGCAGTACTTC.

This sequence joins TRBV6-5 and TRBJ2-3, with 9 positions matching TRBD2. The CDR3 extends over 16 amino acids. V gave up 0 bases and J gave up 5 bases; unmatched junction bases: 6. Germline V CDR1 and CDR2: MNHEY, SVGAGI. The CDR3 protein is CASSYSYLAGIDTQYF. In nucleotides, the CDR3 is TGTGCCAGCAGTTACTCTTATCTAGCGGGAATAGATACGCAGTATTTT.

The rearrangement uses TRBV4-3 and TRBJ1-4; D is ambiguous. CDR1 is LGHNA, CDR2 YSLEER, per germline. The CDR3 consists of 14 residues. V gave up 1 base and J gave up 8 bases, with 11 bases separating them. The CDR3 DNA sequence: TGCGCCAGCAGCCAAGGAGCTATGTGGGAAAAACTGTTTTTT. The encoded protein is CASSQGAMWEKLFF.

CDR3 DNA sequence: TGTGCCAGCAGCTTGGGGGGACTAGCGGGAGGGCCGATCGGGGAGCTGTTTTTT. It specifies CASSLGGLAGGPIGELFF. V gene TRBV5-4 combines with J gene TRBJ2-2, with 16 bases matching TRBD2. Germline assignment: CDR1 SGHNT and CDR2 YYREEE (reference sequence). V lost 0 bases and J lost 7; bases outside the gene matches: 6. There are 18 residues in the CDR3.